This T cell receptor (beta chain) was documented in a study of CD8 T cells in Susac syndrome (dated by TCRdb to the late 2010s). For the wider study: Repertoire sequencing was used to test whether CD8+ T cell activation and differentiation in Susac syndrome was antigen driven.

RNA was extracted with the RNeasy kit and about 0.5 to 1 ug was reverse transcribed using random hexamers. The immunoSEQ multiplex PCR assay, which covers 54 Vbeta and 13 Jbeta segments, was used to amplify TCR beta CDR3 regions. PCR amplification bias was corrected by using a synthetic template baseline for primer optimization and computational correction. Per the original workflow: Reads were assigned to V, D and J genes according to IMGT and analyzed in immunoSEQ Analyzer, with only productive sequences retained. Clonality was calculated as one minus the Shannon entropy normalized by log2 of the number of productive unique sequences. Public and private clones were assessed among the 100 most prevalent clones of each patient and control. Susac-specific clones were defined as absent from healthy and MS cohorts, around 980 published viral clones and other ImmuneACCESS disease sequences. TCRdb ran its own pipeline on the public reads, namely fastp trimming at Q25 and MiXCR clone calling, and kept in-frame beta chains. Each record represents a unique CDR3 protein, reported with the most common genes and DNA among its rows. Here the V and J calls rest on TCRdb's processing, not on the authors' analysis. The sample has approximately 150,000 distinct CDR3 sequences on record, roughly 94% of them singletons. The top ten hold around 0.08% of the sample.

Peripheral blood CD8+ and CD4+ T cells from healthy donors, Susac syndrome patients and multiple sclerosis patients were profiled using high-throughput TCR beta sequencing. The healthy donors served as controls matched for age and sex. Bulk CD8+ and CD4+ T cells were purified magnetically by negative isolation, whereas CD8+ TEMRA cells were enriched by FACS. Blood was drawn into EDTA tubes, processed within 24 hours, and PBMCs were isolated by density gradient centrifugation. PBMCs destined for TCR sequencing were cryopreserved in liquid nitrogen and later thawed in a 37 °C water bath. Purity of sorted or isolated CD4+, CD8+ and CD8+ TEMRA cells was at least 90%. Remarks on this clonotype: Its specific antigen is unknown. Germline and junction disagree at one end, which may indicate a read error.

What the study reported, not specific to this receptor: The number of individuals in the TCR sequencing and HLA analysis was recognized as being relatively small.

The CDR3 contains 13 residues, cysteine and phenylalanine counted. Kept here is only the CDR3 DNA, which spans 39 bases and is read in frame from base 1. From the germline V gene, CDR1 is MGHDK and CDR2 is SYGVNS. The material sequenced was CD4+ T cells from PBMCs. The clonotype originates from a human donor in good health. This chain joins TRBV25-1 to TRBJ1-1, with an unclear D gene assignment. The DNA is TGTGCCGGCAGTGTTGAGAATGCGGGTGAAGCTTTCTTT. Its protein product is CAGSVENAGEAFF.